The 29 T cell receptor beta chains below were found in one sample sequenced in a study of Graves' ophthalmopathy and Graves' hyperthyroidism (dated by TCRdb to between 2018 and 2020). These reads were obtained on an Illumina HiSeq 2000. For repertoire sequencing, TCR beta CDR3 regions were amplified from RNA transcripts. The first round of RT-PCR was done with HTBI primers and the Qiagen OneStep RT-PCR kit, and was followed by a second round of multiplex PCR, then size selection and purification. Starting from the raw public reads, TCRdb applied fastp trimming at Q25, assembled clones with MiXCR and retained in-frame beta chains. A single entry per CDR3 protein holds the most common genes and DNA from its merged rows. This sample has some 410,000 distinct CDR3 sequences in its table, and roughly 21% of those were observed once. Jointly, the top ten make up under 3% of the sample. The source material was peripheral blood. These receptors came from a woman aged 18-30 years with stable Graves' hyperthyroidism. Donor details come from another sample of the same person, matched by shared clones.

This clonotype was counted ten times or more. This rearrangement joins TRBV29-1 to TRBJ2-7; 9 bases are a match to TRBD1. Unmatched junction bases numbered 6, after V lost 4 bases and J lost 2 bases. The CDR3 sequence is 14 residues long. The germline V gene has CDR1 SQVTM and CDR2 ANQGSEA. The CDR3 DNA follows: TGCAGCGTTGGTCCTCGACAGGGGGCCTACGAGCAGTACTTC. Protein: CSVGPRQGAYEQYF.

This clonotype occurred a few times. V is TRBV19 and J is TRBJ1-1; D remains unclear. The CDR3 consists of 13 residues. Trimming cost V 6 bases and J 3 bases, with 11 bases left between them. The V gene's germline CDR1 is LNHDA and CDR2 SQIVND (reference sequence). CDR3: CASRNKGYTEAFF. CDR3 in DNA: TGTGCCAGTAGAAATAAAGGGTACACTGAAGCTTTCTTT.

The table lists this clonotype with many counts. The chain employs TRBV6-5 and TRBJ1-2; 7 bases are shared with TRBD1. This CDR3 comprises 13 residues. The trim removed 5 bases at V and 3 bases at J, leaving 3 bases unmatched. The V gene's germline CDR1 is MNHEY and CDR2 SVGAGI. This CDR3 is CASSTQGDYGYTF. CDR3 coding DNA: TGTGCCAGCAGTACTCAGGGGGACTATGGCTACACCTTC.

The J gene is TRBJ2-3, the V gene TRBV12-3 or TRBV12-4; D is uncertain. The CDR3 consists of 15 residues. V lost 3 bases to trimming and J lost 3 bases, with 13 bases between them. CDR3 sequence: CASSLAGPKTDTQYF. The CDR3 DNA reads as TGTGCCAGCAGTTTGGCAGGCCCGAAAACAGATACGCAGTATTTT.

This clonotype was detected ten times or more. The chain carries TRBV28 and TRBJ1-5; no definite D call. V was cut by 2 bases and J by 4 bases, with 9 bases left in between. CDR1 and CDR2 (germline): MDHEN, SYDVKM. The CDR3 loop spans 14 amino acids. This chain's CDR3 is CASSLTQTNQPQHF. The CDR3 DNA reads as TGTGCCAGCAGTTTAACCCAGACAAATCAGCCCCAGCATTTT.

In this sample, this clonotype turned up many times. The chain employs TRBV29-1 and TRBJ2-7; D is possibly TRBD2 (6 bases). This CDR3 is 11 amino acids long. From germline, CDR1 is SQVTM and CDR2 ANQGSEA. Trimming pared 0 bases from V and 7 bases from J, leaving 7 bases between. CDR3: CSVEEGGEQYF. The DNA of the CDR3 is TGCAGCGTTGAAGAGGGGGGAGAGCAGTACTTC.

In the case of this clonotype: This CDR3 is missing its conserved last phenylalanine or tryptophan, likely due to a read error. This rearrangement joins TRBV6-8 to TRBJ1-5; D remains ambiguous. CDR1 is MNHGY, CDR2 SAAAGT, per germline. V was cut by 7 bases and J by 5 bases, with 18 bases left in between. This CDR3 is 15 amino acids long. Here the CDR3 reads CASIVGYPAHQPQHS. Written as DNA, the CDR3 is TGTGCCAGCATAGTGGGGTATCCAGCGCATCAGCCCCAGCATTCT.

Worth noting for this clonotype: With a much larger clone just one base away, this may be a read error. This chain links TRBV15 with TRBJ2-2; D is uncertain. The CDR3 runs 10 residues. V was pared by 7 bases and J by 5 bases, with 2 bases between. Germline V gives CDR1 LNHNV, CDR2 YYDKDF (reference sequence). CDR3 amino acids: CATKTGELFF. The CDR3 DNA follows: TGTGCCACCAAGACCGGGGAGCTGTTTTTT.

V and J are TRBV6-2 or TRBV6-3 and TRBJ2-7, with TRBD2 matching 8 bases. Germline V lookup: CDR1 MNHEY, CDR2 SVGEGT. V lost 0 bases, J lost 0 bases, and 7 bases stayed unmatched. The CDR3 extends over 17 amino acids. CDR3: CASSYSASGFLSYEQYF. CDR3 in DNA: TGTGCCAGCAGTTACTCGGCTAGCGGGTTCCTCTCCTACGAGCAGTACTTC.

This clonotype was counted at least ten times. V gene TRBV3-1 combines with J gene TRBJ1-1; D is uncertain. V gave up 2 bases and J gave up 0 bases, with 7 bases separating them. The CDR3 is 14 residues long. Germline V gene lookup returns CDR1 LGHDT and CDR2 YNNKEL (reference sequence). The CDR3 protein is CASSQLELNTEAFF. Here the CDR3 DNA reads TGTGCCAGCAGCCAACTGGAGTTGAACACTGAAGCTTTCTTT.

The CDR3 DNA sequence: TGCAGCGTTTTAACAGGGGATCAGCCCCAGCATTTT. Translation: CSVLTGDQPQHF. The V call is TRBV29-1, the J call TRBJ1-5, with 7 bases lining up with TRBD1. After removal of 5 bases from V and 5 bases from J, the junction contained 3 bases not matched to a gene. Per the germline V gene, CDR1 is SQVTM and CDR2 is ANQGSEA. CDR3 length: 12 residues.

The chain carries TRBV10-2 and TRBJ1-2; TRBD1 agrees at 7 bases. The CDR3 is 11 amino acids. The V segment lost 6 bases and the J segment 10 bases; nucleotides outside the gene matches: 5. Germline V gene data show CDR1 as WSHSY and CDR2 as SAAADI. The CDR3 DNA follows: TGCGCCAGCAGCTCGGACAGGTCCTACACCTTC. It is translated as CASSSDRSYTF.

This clonotype was counted only a few times. This sequence joins TRBV30 and TRBJ1-2; D is perhaps TRBD1 (5 bases). Germline loops: CDR1 GTSNPN, CDR2 SVGIG (reference sequence). This CDR3 has 12 residues. Trimming took off 2 bases at V and 5 bases at J, with 9 bases between the two ends. CDR3 sequence reads: CAWSRQIYGYTF. The CDR3 region has the DNA TGTGCCTGGAGTAGACAGATTTATGGCTACACCTTC.

Note on this clonotype: A much larger clone lies one base from this, so it may be a read error. This chain uses TRBV6-4 with TRBJ2-5; the D is unclear. The CDR3 is 14 amino acids. Germline V gene data show CDR1 as MRHNA and CDR2 as SNTAGT. CDR3 loop: CVSSPDTLQETQYF. CDR3 sequence (DNA): TGTGTCAGCAGTCCGGATACCCTACAAGAGACCCAGTACTTC.

This clonotype occurred many times. The chain is built from TRBV2 and TRBJ2-4; perhaps TRBD1 as D (7 bases). Trimming pared 6 bases from V and 1 base from J, leaving 19 bases between. The length of the CDR3 is 17 residues. The germline gives CDR1 SNHLY, CDR2 FYNNEI. The CDR3 reads CASRPPQGGLAKNIQYF. DNA of the CDR3: TGTGCCAGCAGGCCCCCCCAGGGGGGTCTTGCCAAAAACATTCAGTACTTC.

This sequence joins TRBV14 and TRBJ2-7, with D unclear. Trimming removed 0 bases from V and 4 bases from J, with 10 bases in between. CDR1 is SGHDN, CDR2 FVKESK, per germline. The CDR3 is 14 residues long. Written as DNA, the CDR3 is TGTGCCAGCAGCCAAGAAGGTGGTCGTTACGAGCAGTACTTC. It encodes CASSQEGGRYEQYF.

In the case of this clonotype: A single base separates this from a much larger clone, so it may be a read error. The chain uses TRBV25-1 and TRBJ2-5; D gene unclear. This CDR3 is 17 amino acids long. Germline lookup yields CDR1 MGHDK and CDR2 SYGVNS. Here the CDR3 reads CASSESPPPSAEETKYF. CDR3 nucleotides: TGTGCCAGCAGTGAATCCCCCCCGCCGAGCGCCGAAGAGACCAAGTACTTC.

The genes are TRBV6-1 and TRBJ1-1; D is uncertain. V gave up 7 bases and J gave up 4 bases, with 10 bases separating them. The CDR3 consists of 12 residues. Germline loops: CDR1 MNHNS, CDR2 SASEGT. This chain's CDR3 is CASNGVGTEAFF. The CDR3 bases are TGTGCCAGCAACGGGGTAGGCACTGAAGCTTTCTTT.

As for this clonotype: This may come from a read error, since a much larger clone is one base off. The missing conserved phenylalanine or tryptophan at the end of this CDR3 makes a read error likely. J is TRBJ2-7 and V is TRBV6-1; 10 nucleotides line up with TRBD1. The V gene end was trimmed by 3 bases and the J gene end by 9 bases; junction bases not matched to a gene: 8. From germline, CDR1 is MNHNS and CDR2 SASEGT. The CDR3 extends over 14 amino acids. The CDR3 nucleotides are TGTGCCAGCAGTGACGGACAGGGGGGAGCAGTGCAGTACTTG. Protein: CASSDGQGGAVQYL.

The CDR3 DNA reads as TGTGCCAGCAGTTTTGAAGTCACCGGGGAGCTGTTTTTT. Amino acids: CASSFEVTGELFF. This chain connects TRBV12-3 or TRBV12-4 to TRBJ2-2; no clear D gene. The CDR3 runs to 13 residues. Trimming left V 3 bases short and J 4 bases short, with 6 bases between.

There are many counts of this clonotype. As DNA, the CDR3 is TGTGCCAGCAGTGATGCCACAGGGGGCGCGAGGGGGGAGACCCAGTACTTC. Amino acids: CASSDATGGARGETQYF. The chain recombines TRBV6-1 with TRBJ2-5, with 9 bases lining up with TRBD1. The germline gives CDR1 MNHNS, CDR2 SASEGT. Trimming at V came to 3 bases and at J to 5 bases, leaving 13 bases not matched to a gene. The CDR3 loop spans 17 amino acids.

This clonotype was seen only once. This sequence may be a read error, since a much larger clone differs from it by one base. The CDR3 sequence is CTSHGLAGGPTGDTQYF. As DNA, the CDR3 is TGCACCAGCCACGGACTAGCGGGGGGGCCAACGGGAGATACGCAGTATTTT. This chain uses TRBV5-1 with TRBJ2-3, with 15 bases lining up with TRBD2. The CDR3 is 17 amino acids. CDR1 SGHRS and CDR2 YFSETQ come from the germline V gene.

This clonotype was seen at least ten times. The chain links TRBV28 to TRBJ2-7; D ambiguous. V dropped 4 bases and J dropped 4 bases, with 8 bases sitting between them. This CDR3 spans 12 amino acids. Looked up from germline, CDR1 is MDHEN and CDR2 is SYDVKM. The CDR3 sequence: CASSSTRYEQYF. CDR3 nucleotide sequence: TGTGCCAGCAGTTCCACCCGATACGAGCAGTACTTC. The complete variable domain, with remaining parts taken from reference TRBV28 and TRBJ2-7, reads DVKVTQSSRYLVKRTGEKVFLECVQDMDHENMFWYRQDPGLGLRLIYFSYDVKMKEKGDIPEGYSVSREKKERFSLILESASTNQTSMYLCASSSTRYEQYFGPGTRLTVT.

This clonotype was found many times. CDR3 DNA sequence: TGTGCCTGGAGTAGGTGGCAGTACTCTGGGGCCAACGTCCTGACTTTC. Translated: CAWSRWQYSGANVLTF. V and J are TRBV30 and TRBJ2-6; D not certain. The length of the CDR3 is 16 residues. Looked up from germline, CDR1 is GTSNPN and CDR2 is SVGIG (reference sequence). V dropped 2 bases and J dropped 0 bases, with 11 bases sitting between them.

This clonotype was observed at least ten times. The chain recombines TRBV7-8 with TRBJ2-4; D remains ambiguous. The CDR3 extends over 17 amino acids. Germline CDR1 and CDR2: SGHVS and FQNEAQ. V lost 0 bases and J lost 3, with 15 bases in between. This CDR3 reads CASSLASAGQIKNIQYF. CDR3 coding DNA: TGTGCCAGCAGCTTAGCCTCCGCAGGCCAGATCAAAAACATTCAGTACTTC.

In this sample, this clonotype turned up a few times. The genes are TRBV6-2 or TRBV6-3 and TRBJ2-5, with D hard to call. V was shortened by 6 bases and J by 6 bases, with 14 bases between the two germline ends. The CDR3 totals 13 residues. CDR1 MNHEY and CDR2 SVGEGT come from the germline V gene. The CDR3, as DNA: TGTGCCAGCAGCCCCTCCGGGTTGAAGACCCAGTACTTC. Translation gives CASSPSGLKTQYF.

This clonotype has at least ten counts. The chain couples TRBV11-2 to TRBJ2-5; 11 bases match TRBD2. This CDR3 contains 16 residues. Unmatched junction bases numbered 9, after V lost 3 bases and J lost 6 bases. Germline-derived CDR1 and CDR2 are SGHAT and FQNNGV. The CDR3 here is CASSFTLAGGPQTQYF. The CDR3 region has the DNA TGTGCCAGCAGCTTTACATTAGCGGGAGGGCCACAGACCCAGTACTTC. The variable domain in full, with the rest retrieved from reference TRBV11-2 and TRBJ2-5, is EAGVAQSPRYKIIEKRQSVAFWCNPISGHATLYWYQQILGQGPKLLIQFQNNGVVDDSQLPKDRFSAERLKGVDSTLKIQPAKLEDSAVYLCASSFTLAGGPQTQYFGPGTRLLVL.

This clonotype has at least ten counts. A much larger clone sits a single nucleotide away, making a read error possible. The chain combines TRBV7-8 with TRBJ1-2; the D is unclear. V lost 2 bases and J lost 5, with 9 bases in between. From germline, CDR1 is SGHVS and CDR2 FQNEAQ. The CDR3 is 13 residues long. Written as DNA, the CDR3 is TGTGCCAGCAGCTTAAGAAGTGAATATGGCTACACCTTC. Translated, it gives CASSLRSEYGYTF.

Worth noting for this clonotype: A much larger clone lies one base from this, so it may be a read error. The CDR3 does not close with the conserved phenylalanine or tryptophan, likely indicating a read error. The rearrangement uses TRBV28 and TRBJ2-2; D might be TRBD1 (6 bases). Germline-derived CDR1 and CDR2 are MDHEN and SYDVKM. The CDR3 consists of 13 residues. Between the trimmed V and J ends, which lost 10 bases and 1 base, there was a span of 10 bases. CDR3 in amino acids: CATGQQNTGELFL. CDR3 in DNA: TGTGCCACTGGACAGCAGAACACCGGGGAGCTGTTTTTG.